This T cell receptor (beta chain) was identified during a study of blood T cell repertoires in COVID-19. Study summary: The analysed material was cDNA or gDNA that came from T cells, B-cell-depleted T cells, or PBMCs.

The protocol was immunoSEQ multiplex PCR, while the TCRdb copy is restricted to in-frame clones and leaves out a portion. The sample lists some 87,000 clones; over 75% were seen once. CDR3 size: 15 residues. CDR1 is LNHDA, CDR2 SQIVND, per germline (reference sequence). V was clipped by 7 bases and J by 4 bases, with 19 bases between them. The receptor was isolated from a man aged 80 or over with active or convalescent COVID-19. Sequenced sample: peripheral blood. The chain carries TRBV19 and TRBJ1-2, with D unresolved. This CDR3 is CASNHPTAGSYGYTF. In DNA, the CDR3 is TGTGCCAGTAATCACCCCACCGCGGGGTCCTATGGCTACACCTTC.